One and the same sample provided the 24 T cell receptor beta chains below, sequenced in a study of spatial heterogeneity in lung cancer. Indicated time point: sample taken at primary tumor resection. TCRdb independently ran MiXCR on the 5' RACE reads; one entry per CDR3 protein. This table has a few thousand distinct CDR3 sequences, around a fifth appearing once. Findings of the study overall: Higher tumor mutation counts went along with higher counts of expanded intratumoral alpha and beta TCRs.

Antigens of these TCRs are unknown. Here the sequenced sample was lung tumor tissue, taken at surgery. These receptors originate from a male donor with early-stage non-small cell lung cancer.

This clonotype is medium-sized within its sample. V usage is TRBV7-2 and J usage is TRBJ1-1; TRBD1 matches 11 bases. V lost 5 bases and J lost 7; bases outside the gene matches: 6. CDR1 is SGHTA and CDR2 is FQGNSA in the germline V gene. This CDR3 has 14 amino acids. This CDR3 is CASSPGQGAGEAFF. CDR3 nucleotides: TGTGCCAGCAGCCCCGGACAGGGGGCCGGTGAAGCTTTCTTT.

Within the sample, this clonotype is large. The chain links TRBV12-3 or TRBV12-4 to TRBJ2-7, with 12 bases fitting TRBD1. V lost 5 bases, J lost 2 bases, and 13 bases stayed unmatched. The CDR3 loop spans 18 amino acids. CDR3 bases: TGTGCCAGCAGTCCCCCCGCCGGGACAGGGGGCTTACCCTACGAGCAGTACTTC. It translates to CASSPPAGTGGLPYEQYF.

This clonotype is large (0.1 to 1%). The J gene is TRBJ2-7, the V gene TRBV7-2; the D call may be TRBD1 or TRBD2 (6 bases each). V lost 1 base and J 5 bases, leaving 27 bases between the germline ends. The CDR3 contains 19 residues. From germline, CDR1 is SGHTA and CDR2 FQGNSA. Here the CDR3 reads CASSLGMGRGAGKPDEQYF. The CDR3 bases are TGTGCCAGCAGCTTAGGAATGGGTAGGGGGGCAGGTAAACCTGACGAGCAGTACTTC.

The chain joins TRBV7-8 to TRBJ2-3; 9 nucleotides match TRBD1. J lost 3 bases, V lost 5 bases, and 3 bases had no gene match. This CDR3 comprises 14 residues. Per germline, CDR1 SGHVS and CDR2 FQNEAQ. The DNA for the CDR3 is TGTGCCAGCAGCATGGACAGGGGAACAGATACGCAGTATTTT. It codes for CASSMDRGTDTQYF.

In this sample, this clonotype is medium-sized. This chain links TRBV12-3 or TRBV12-4 with TRBJ1-5, with 8 positions matching TRBD1. V shed 6 bases and J 6 bases; nucleotides not matched to a gene: 10. This CDR3 contains 15 residues. In nucleotides, the CDR3 is TGTGCCAGCAGCATCGGACAGGGAAGGGGTCAGCCCCAGCATTTT. Its protein is CASSIGQGRGQPQHF.

The chain is built from TRBV29-1 and TRBJ1-3, with no clear D. CDR1 is SQVTM, CDR2 ANQGSEA, per germline. V shed 4 bases and J shed 0 bases, with 16 bases lying between them. This CDR3 is built from 16 residues. DNA of the CDR3: TGCAGCGTTGGACGAGTCCCCGGCAGCTCTGGAAACACCATATATTTT. It codes for CSVGRVPGSSGNTIYF.

This clonotype qualifies as large. The rearrangement links TRBV12-3 or TRBV12-4 to TRBJ1-1; D is ambiguous. The V gene lost 2 bases and the J gene lost 4 bases, with 2 bases spanning the gap. The CDR3 loop spans 11 amino acids. CDR3 sequence: CASSLSTEAFF. The CDR3 bases are TGTGCCAGCAGTTTAAGCACTGAAGCTTTCTTT.

Judged by abundance, this clonotype is medium-sized. The genes are TRBV15 and TRBJ2-7; unclear D gene. CDR3 length equals 13 residues. CDR1 and CDR2 from the germline V gene are LNHNV and YYDKDF (reference sequence). V lost 1 base to trimming and J lost 5 bases, with 9 bases between them. The CDR3 spells CATSRASMDEQYF. CDR3 sequence (DNA): TGTGCCACCAGCAGAGCTTCGATGGACGAGCAGTACTTC.

The V call is TRBV2, the J call TRBJ1-6; D might be TRBD1 (5 bases). V was trimmed by 6 bases and J by 7 bases, leaving 16 bases between them. Germline V gives CDR1 SNHLY, CDR2 FYNNEI. This CDR3 has 15 amino acids. The CDR3: CASSGRGAENSPLHF. DNA of the CDR3: TGTGCCAGCAGCGGGCGAGGGGCAGAAAATTCACCCCTCCACTTT.

The rearrangement links TRBV9 to TRBJ2-3; 7 bases are a match to TRBD1. V gave up 6 bases and J gave up 0 bases; unmatched junction bases: 7. This CDR3 contains 15 residues. Germline CDR1 is SGDLS and CDR2 is YYNGEE. The CDR3 here is CASTRMGQSTDTQYF. CDR3 DNA: TGTGCCAGCACCAGAATGGGACAGAGCACAGATACGCAGTATTTT.

The V and J genes are TRBV6-2 or TRBV6-3 and TRBJ1-1, with TRBD1 matching 9 bases. The germline CDR1 and CDR2 sequences are MNHEY and SVGEGT. Trimming took 6 bases from V and 1 from J; bases not matched to a gene: 3. This CDR3 is built from 14 residues. The CDR3 nucleotides read TGTGCCAGCAGAACAGGGGGCGAGAACACTGAAGCTTTCTTT. Protein product: CASRTGGENTEAFF.

Sample share makes this clonotype large. This sequence joins TRBV28 and TRBJ2-4; no clear D gene. This CDR3 comprises 10 residues. Deletions cut 5 bases from V and 8 bases from J, with 4 bases between. In germline, CDR1 is MDHEN, CDR2 SYDVKM. CDR3 coding DNA: TGTGCCAGCAGTGACTACATTCAGTACTTC. As protein: CASSDYIQYF.

The chain combines TRBV6-2 or TRBV6-3 with TRBJ2-5; 10 bases are shared with TRBD2. The CDR3 sequence is 17 residues long. Per germline, CDR1 MNHEY and CDR2 SVGEGT. J lost 5 bases, V lost 2 bases, and 11 bases had no gene match. The CDR3 nucleotides read TGTGCCAGCAGTTACGGTGGTAGCGGGGGGCGAAGGGAGACCCAGTACTTC. It codes for CASSYGGSGGRRETQYF.

In its sample, this clonotype ranks as large. V usage is TRBV28 and J usage is TRBJ2-5; D is unclear. The CDR3 runs 15 residues. Trimming removed 3 bases from V and 0 bases from J, with 11 bases in between. Germline values: CDR1 MDHEN, CDR2 SYDVKM. CDR3 bases: TGTGCCAGCAGTTTCAGTTACGAGTACCAAGAGACCCAGTACTTC. Translated, it gives CASSFSYEYQETQYF.

This clonotype has just a few counts. The chain recombines TRBV20-1 with TRBJ2-3; perhaps TRBD2 as D (5 bases). Germline CDR1 and CDR2: DFQATT and SNEGSKA (reference sequence). V shed 4 bases and J shed 3 bases, with 8 bases lying between them. This CDR3 region has 12 residues. Here the CDR3 DNA reads TGCAGTGCTACCCGCGGGACAGATACGCAGTATTTT. It codes for CSATRGTDTQYF.

The CDR3 nucleotides read TGCGCCAGCAGCTGGGGTACATACGCCACCGGGGAGCTGTTTTTT. It yields the protein CASSWGTYATGELFF. The genes are TRBV5-1 and TRBJ2-2; no clear D gene. The CDR3 is 15 amino acids. V lost 3 bases, J lost 4 bases, and 13 bases lay in between. Germline CDR1 is SGHRS and CDR2 is YFSETQ.

This clonotype is medium-sized. This chain connects TRBV4-1 to TRBJ1-5; TRBD1 is a possible D gene (5 bases). The length of the CDR3 is 13 residues. The V gene's germline CDR1 is MGHRA and CDR2 YSYEKL. Deletions cut 2 bases from V and 9 bases from J, with 11 bases between. The CDR3 is CASSQPGRGPQHF. As DNA, the CDR3 is TGCGCCAGCAGCCAACCGGGACGGGGGCCCCAGCATTTT.

This clonotype rates as medium-sized. The chain couples TRBV11-2 to TRBJ2-3, with a tentative D call TRBD1 (6 bases). Germline CDR1 reads SGHAT; CDR2 reads FQNNGV. The CDR3 totals 18 residues. V shed 1 base and J shed 0 bases, with 17 bases lying between them. CDR3 in amino acids: CASSLGGNRARSTDTQYF. The CDR3 coding sequence is TGTGCCAGCAGCTTAGGGGGCAACAGGGCCCGTAGCACAGATACGCAGTATTTT.

Sample share makes this clonotype medium-sized. This rearrangement joins TRBV4-1 to TRBJ2-7, with 12 bases fitting TRBD2. V lost 4 bases and J lost 5; bases outside the gene matches: 6. The CDR3 consists of 15 residues. From germline, CDR1 is MGHRA and CDR2 YSYEKL. The CDR3 nucleotides are TGCGCCAGCAGCCCCCCACTAGCGGGAGGCGACGAGCAGTACTTC. It specifies CASSPPLAGGDEQYF.

This clonotype is medium-sized within its sample. This chain joins TRBV4-2 and TRBJ2-7; 7 bases fit TRBD2. The ends lost 0 bases at V and 2 bases at J; junction bases unmatched: 4. Germline CDR1 and CDR2: LGHNA and YNFKEQ. The CDR3 has 15 amino acids. The chain's CDR3 is CASSQEERGPYEQYF. The CDR3 DNA follows: TGTGCCAGCAGCCAAGAAGAGCGGGGCCCCTACGAGCAGTACTTC.

This clonotype was observed at least ten times. The rearrangement joins TRBV7-9 to TRBJ1-5; 9 nucleotides match TRBD1. CDR3 size: 16 residues. Germline-derived CDR1 and CDR2 are SEHNR and FQNEAQ (reference sequence). V trimming: 0 bases; J trimming: 6 bases; junction bases outside the gene matches: 6. CDR3 amino acids: CASSLARDRDSQPQHF. The CDR3, as DNA: TGTGCCAGCAGCTTAGCGCGGGACAGGGATAGTCAGCCCCAGCATTTT.

This clonotype is medium-sized by share. This rearrangement joins TRBV12-3 or TRBV12-4 to TRBJ1-1; possibly TRBD1 for D (6 bases). Trimming pared 5 bases from V and 3 bases from J, leaving 16 bases between. This CDR3 comprises 15 residues. The CDR3 DNA reads TGTGCCAGCAGTATCAGGGGTGCCTGGGACACTGAAGCTTTCTTT. Amino acid sequence: CASSIRGAWDTEAFF.

This clonotype is medium-sized (0.01 to 0.1%) within its sample. The chain employs TRBV5-1 and TRBJ2-1, with 9 bases fitting TRBD2. Germline V CDR1 and CDR2: SGHRS, YFSETQ. CDR3 length: 15 residues. J was trimmed by 10 bases and V by 2 bases; bases with no gene match: 10. The CDR3 coding sequence is TGCGCCAGCAGCTTAGCGGGAGGTTCTCGAGGAGAGCAGTTCTTC. Its translation: CASSLAGGSRGEQFF.

The sample holds many counts of this clonotype. This chain uses TRBV29-1 with TRBJ2-7; 11 nucleotides align to TRBD1. V lost 6 bases and J lost 6; bases outside the gene matches: 7. Germline CDR1 is SQVTM and CDR2 is ANQGSEA. This CDR3 region has 13 residues. CDR3 in DNA: TGCAGCGTGGCCCCGGGACAGGGGGTCGAGCAGTACTTC. Protein sequence: CSVAPGQGVEQYF.